This T cell receptor (beta chain) was retrieved from a study of shared clonotypes between healthy human individuals. The authors ran the assay at deep level. Sequenced by immunoSEQ multiplex PCR; TCRdb stores in-frame clones only, minus some. The table lists roughly 2 million clones, approximately 95% of them singletons. Study observations and caveats: A small donor pool kept down the genetic and exposure-history diversity that was represented.

In regard to this clone: Its target is unknown. The sample carries other DNA sequences with the same CDR3.

A CD45RA-negative memory subset and a CD45RA+ naive subset were separated from the CD4+ cells. Trimming at V came to 3 bases and at J to 7 bases, leaving 6 bases not matched to a gene. The CDR3 runs to 16 residues. Germline V gene sequence: CDR1 SGHTA, CDR2 FQGNSA. Source material: naive CD4+ T cells sorted from blood. Subset defined: CD45RA+ positively selected. The receptor was isolated from a man between 18 and 29 years old in good health. The chain carries TRBV7-2 and TRBJ1-6, with 10 bases fitting TRBD1. The CDR3 DNA is TGTGCCAGCAGCTTGCAGCCGGGACAGGGGAATTCACCCCTCCACTTT. Translation: CASSLQPGQGNSPLHF.